One and the same sample provided the 25 T cell receptor beta chains below, sequenced in a study of T cells in Graves' hyperthyroidism and ophthalmopathy. Amplified TCR beta CDR3 regions came from RNA transcripts. The primer set for the first-round RT-PCR of the TCR CDR3 was HTBI. TCRdb independently ran MiXCR on the multiplex PCR reads; one entry per CDR3 protein. The sample has around 620,000 distinct CDR3 sequences, roughly 17% seen once. Specimen: blood. These receptors all stem from a woman aged 25-40 years with Graves' hyperthyroidism.

This clonotype was found many times. This sequence joins TRBV28 and TRBJ2-1; D gene uncertain. Germline CDR1 reads MDHEN; CDR2 reads SYDVKM. This CDR3 contains 19 residues. V lost 3 bases to trimming and J lost 5 bases, with 26 bases between them. The CDR3 protein is CASSFPQRLLGFGNNEQFF. In DNA form, the CDR3 reads TGTGCCAGCAGTTTCCCCCAGCGACTGCTGGGGTTTGGAAACAATGAGCAGTTCTTC.

Points on this clonotype: Since a much larger clone is just one base distant, this may be a read error. The chain combines TRBV27 with TRBJ1-5; D not resolved. The CDR3 length is 10 residues. Germline V CDR1 and CDR2: MNHEY, SMNVEV (reference sequence). V was trimmed by 10 bases and J by 9 bases, leaving 10 bases between them. As DNA, the CDR3 is TGTGCCACTTCAGATCGGCCCCAGCATTTT. Translating gives CATSDRPQHF.

The sample holds many counts of this clonotype. This chain connects TRBV28 to TRBJ2-5; 8 bases agree with TRBD2. Trimming took 6 bases from V and 7 from J; bases not matched to a gene: 13. The CDR3 has 15 residues. The V gene's germline CDR1 is MDHEN and CDR2 SYDVKM. The CDR3 loop reads CASSYPASGGGTQYF. CDR3 nucleotide sequence: TGTGCCAGCAGCTATCCCGCCAGCGGGGGCGGGACCCAGTACTTC.

The sample holds a few counts of this clonotype. The chain links TRBV9 to TRBJ1-4, with D perhaps matching TRBD1 (6 bases). The germline CDR1 and CDR2 sequences are SGDLS and YYNGEE. V shed 6 bases and J shed 3 bases, with 15 bases lying between them. This CDR3 contains 15 residues. CDR3 in amino acids: CASTTRGGSNEKLFF. In nucleotides, the CDR3 is TGTGCCAGCACCACTCGAGGGGGATCTAATGAAAAACTGTTTTTT.

This clonotype was counted many times. J is TRBJ2-5 and V is TRBV30, with TRBD2 matching 16 bases. V was clipped by 2 bases and J by 1 base; unmatched bases: 7. CDR1 and CDR2 (germline): GTSNPN, SVGIG (reference sequence). The CDR3 sequence is 18 residues long. CDR3 sequence (DNA): TGTGCCTGGAGTTTCTCGGGACTAGCGGGAGGGATCCAAGAGACCCAGTACTTC. Translation: CAWSFSGLAGGIQETQYF.

The sample holds a few counts of this clonotype. The junction departs from germline at one end; a sequencing error may be responsible. The genes are TRBV29-1 and TRBJ1-5, with a possible D match to TRBD1 (5 bases). Germline V gene sequence: CDR1 SQVTM, CDR2 ANQGSEA. The CDR3 covers 13 residues. The CDR3 sequence is CSVRDGDGQPQHF. For the CDR3, the DNA is TGTAGCGTTCGGGACGGGGATGGGCAGCCCCAGCATTTT.

This clonotype occurred many times. This chain joins TRBV27 and TRBJ1-4; no clear D gene. Germline CDR1 is MNHEY and CDR2 is SMNVEV (reference sequence). The CDR3 extends over 15 amino acids. V was trimmed by 4 bases and J by 4 bases, leaving 13 bases between them. CDR3 loop: CASSSGVILNEKLFF. The DNA of the CDR3 is TGTGCCAGCAGTTCAGGAGTAATACTTAATGAAAAACTGTTTTTT.

This rearrangement joins TRBV27 to TRBJ1-1; D perhaps matches TRBD1 (5 bases). The V and J ends lost 3 bases and 1 base respectively, with 12 bases between them. The CDR3 has 15 residues. Germline V CDR1 and CDR2: MNHEY, SMNVEV (reference sequence). CDR3 in DNA: TGTGCCAGCAGTTTCACCGGGACGGCGAACACTGAAGCTTTCTTT. It translates to CASSFTGTANTEAFF.

This clonotype was detected only once. This chain connects TRBV6-1 to TRBJ2-4; a weak D match, TRBD2 (6 bases). Germline CDR1 MNHNS, CDR2 SASEGT. The CDR3 totals 16 residues. Trimming left V 5 bases short and J 2 bases short, with 16 bases between. The CDR3 sequence: CASSPLGSLSKNIQYF. DNA of the CDR3: TGTGCCAGCAGTCCTCTCGGGAGTCTCTCCAAAAACATTCAGTACTTC.

The chain uses TRBV7-9 and TRBJ2-1; D not certain. The ends were cut back, 4 bases at V and 13 bases at J, with 8 bases in the middle. The CDR3 contains 10 residues. CDR1 is SEHNR and CDR2 is FQNEAQ in the germline V gene (reference sequence). CDR3 nucleotide sequence: TGTGCCAGCAGCTCGGTCCCACAGTTCTTC. Its protein product is CASSSVPQFF.

Many counts were recorded for this clonotype. The V and J genes are TRBV28 and TRBJ2-1, with 8 bases lining up with TRBD1. V lost 7 bases, J lost 9 bases, and 8 bases stayed unmatched. From germline, CDR1 is MDHEN and CDR2 SYDVKM. The CDR3 runs 13 residues. The CDR3 is CASTLQGGSEQFF. CDR3 nucleotides: TGTGCCAGCACCCTACAGGGGGGCAGTGAGCAGTTCTTC.

The gene calls are TRBV20-1 and TRBJ2-7; 8 nucleotides line up with TRBD1. The V gene end was trimmed by 4 bases and the J gene end by 3 bases; junction bases not matched to a gene: 5. The germline V gene has CDR1 DFQATT and CDR2 SNEGSKA (reference sequence). CDR3 length: 13 residues. Written as DNA, the CDR3 is TGCAGTGCTACCCGGGACAGGATCTACGAGCAGTACTTC. Protein product: CSATRDRIYEQYF.

The genes are TRBV12-3 or TRBV12-4 and TRBJ1-2, with 9 bases matching TRBD1. With V trimmed by 5 bases and J by 8 bases, 9 bases remained unmatched. The CDR3 contains 14 residues. The CDR3 region is CASSPGQGGGGYTF. The CDR3 DNA sequence: TGTGCCAGCAGTCCGGGACAGGGAGGAGGGGGCTACACCTTC.

This clonotype was detected ten times or more. The chain uses TRBV29-1 and TRBJ2-1, with 8 bases aligning to TRBD2. Germline loops: CDR1 SQVTM, CDR2 ANQGSEA. The ends lost 3 bases at V and 8 bases at J; junction bases unmatched: 6. The CDR3 sequence is 13 residues long. CDR3 in DNA: TGCAGCGTTGACAGCGGGAGTCTCGATGAGCAGTTCTTC. As protein: CSVDSGSLDEQFF.

This clonotype was recorded many times. V is TRBV7-2 and J is TRBJ2-7; D tentatively fits TRBD1 or TRBD2 (5 bases each). Trimming took 6 bases from V and 7 from J, leaving 19 bases between them. The CDR3 length is 14 residues. Germline V gene lookup returns CDR1 SGHTA and CDR2 FQGNSA. CDR3 region: CASRPGPSPNEQYF. In DNA form, the CDR3 reads TGTGCCAGCAGGCCGGGACCATCTCCTAATGAGCAGTACTTC.

Many counts were recorded for this clonotype. V usage is TRBV7-2 and J usage is TRBJ1-1; D is unclear. The germline CDR1 and CDR2 sequences are SGHTA and FQGNSA. The CDR3 runs to 13 residues. V lost 6 bases, J lost 1 base, and 9 bases lay in between. The CDR3 DNA sequence: TGTGCCAGCAGTCGGAAGGGGAACACTGAAGCTTTCTTT. It translates to CASSRKGNTEAFF.

This clonotype was seen many times. This chain connects TRBV18 to TRBJ2-5; a possible D gene is TRBD2 (5 bases). The length of the CDR3 is 12 residues. The germline CDR1 and CDR2 sequences are KGHSH and LQKENI. Trimming took off 5 bases at V and 3 bases at J, with 7 bases between the two ends. The CDR3 DNA follows: TGTGCCAGCTCAAGAGCGGAAGAGACCCAGTACTTC. Translated: CASSRAEETQYF.

The chain uses TRBV6-1 and TRBJ1-5, with D hard to call. Trimming took off 3 bases at V and 6 bases at J, with 3 bases between the two ends. CDR1 and CDR2 from the germline V gene are MNHNS and SASEGT. The CDR3 loop spans 11 amino acids. CDR3 in DNA: TGTGCCAGCAGTGACAGTCAGCCCCAGCATTTT. As protein: CASSDSQPQHF.

This clonotype was picked up a small number of times. The chain joins TRBV11-3 to TRBJ1-2; 9 nucleotides match TRBD1. The CDR3 length is 17 residues. Trimming at V came to 0 bases and at J to 4 bases, leaving 9 bases not matched to a gene. Germline CDR1 and CDR2: SGHNT and YENEEA. CDR3 DNA: TGTGCCAGCAGCTTAGATCATAAAGGACAGGGGATCTATGGCTACACCTTC. It yields the protein CASSLDHKGQGIYGYTF.

This clonotype was counted many times. The gene calls are TRBV2 and TRBJ1-4; 7 bases agree with TRBD1. The CDR3 spans 15 residues. V was clipped by 3 bases and J by 8 bases; unmatched bases: 9. CDR1 and CDR2 (germline): SNHLY, FYNNEI. The CDR3 DNA follows: TGTGCCAGCAGTGACCCGACAGGGCCGGGAGAAAAACTGTTTTTT. Translated: CASSDPTGPGEKLFF.

This clonotype was counted a few times. The chain employs TRBV12-3 or TRBV12-4 and TRBJ2-1; D call uncertain. With 3 bases removed from V and 9 bases from J, the gap between germline ends came to 6 bases. The CDR3 contains 11 residues. The CDR3 loop is CASSLYPEQFF. The CDR3 DNA reads as TGTGCCAGCAGTTTGTACCCTGAGCAGTTCTTC.

This clonotype was detected many times. This chain uses TRBV28 with TRBJ2-6, with D perhaps given as TRBD1 or TRBD2 (5 bases each). CDR3 length: 16 amino acids. Trimming shortened V by 7 bases and J by 2 bases, and 15 bases separated the two germline ends. Germline CDR1 reads MDHEN; CDR2 reads SYDVKM. As DNA, the CDR3 is TGTGCCAGCACCACGGGGCAGGGAGCTGGGGCCAACGTCCTGACTTTC. As protein: CASTTGQGAGANVLTF.

Many counts were recorded for this clonotype. The chain joins TRBV29-1 to TRBJ2-1; D is possibly TRBD1 (5 bases). The CDR3 totals 13 residues. The V and J ends lost 5 bases and 5 bases respectively, with 13 bases between them. CDR1 and CDR2 (germline): SQVTM, ANQGSEA. The DNA of the CDR3 is TGCAGCGTTTACCCCAGGGTGGACAATGAGCAGTTCTTC. It translates to CSVYPRVDNEQFF.

The sample holds many counts of this clonotype. The chain carries TRBV24-1 and TRBJ2-1; D is unresolved. Germline assignment: CDR1 KGHDR and CDR2 SFDVKD. The germline V and J ends were trimmed by 6 bases and 7 bases, with 6 bases remaining between them. The CDR3 covers 11 residues. The CDR3 DNA reads TGTGCCACCAGTTCCTTTAATGAGCAGTTCTTC. Its translation is CATSSFNEQFF.

This clonotype was seen a handful of times. The V and J genes are TRBV20-1 and TRBJ1-6; TRBD1 matches 7 bases. In germline, CDR1 is DFQATT, CDR2 SNEGSKA (reference sequence). Trimming took 4 bases from V and 7 from J; bases not matched to a gene: 7. The CDR3 has 14 residues. CDR3 residues: CSAIRDSLNSPLHF. In DNA form, the CDR3 reads TGCAGTGCTATCAGGGACAGTTTAAATTCACCCCTCCACTTT.